This T cell receptor beta chain was recovered during a study of response to subunit inactivated influenza vaccine. TCRdb ran MiXCR on the RT-PCR reads and lists one entry per CDR3 protein. The profile covers about 540,000 distinct CDR3 sequences, with approximately 24% appearing a single time and approximately 3% taken by the ten largest. The length of the CDR3 is 14 residues. From germline, CDR1 is DFQATT and CDR2 SNEGSKA (reference sequence). Trimming removed 7 bases from V and 6 bases from J; junction bases left unmatched: 13. This sample was shared with a second study, whose subject was T cells expressing NK-cell markers. That work adds: It was by 5'RACE template switching with UMIs that TCR beta cDNA was made. Of eight sequenced donors, seven were HCMV-seropositive and one HCMV-seronegative. What restricted sorting to alpha-beta TCR T cells in several experiments was an anti-gamma-delta TCR antibody. The CD3+CD56-NKG2C+ fraction of several donors was likewise dominated by these clonotypes.

This receptor was taken from a man in his fifties or sixties who received an inactivated influenza vaccine. The chain uses TRBV20-1 and TRBJ2-7; TRBD1 matches at 9 bases. The material sequenced was CD4+ T cells sorted from PBMCs, taken 11 to 12 days after vaccination. The CDR3 region is CSVGAGQGVFEQYF. In nucleotides, the CDR3 is TGCAGTGTAGGGGCGGGACAGGGTGTATTCGAGCAGTACTTC.